The 27 T cell receptor beta chains listed next were all sequenced from one sample in a study of blood T cell repertoires in COVID-19. Generated by immunoSEQ multiplex PCR, the TCRdb table keeps only in-frame clones and is missing some. The top ten clones hold 1.8% of a sample with 70,000 to 95,000 clones, 70% to 85% of them seen once. Sequencing used peripheral blood. These TCRs come from a woman in her sixties or seventies with acute or convalescent COVID-19.

V usage is TRBV6-5 and J usage is TRBJ2-1; 9 nucleotides agree with TRBD1. The CDR3 totals 15 residues. V was clipped by 5 bases and J by 3 bases; unmatched bases: 5. Germline assignment: CDR1 MNHEY and CDR2 SVGAGI. The CDR3 nucleotides are TGTGCCAGCAGTCGGCCGGGACAGGGCTACAATGAGCAGTTCTTC. It is translated as CASSRPGQGYNEQFF.

The genes are TRBV6-2 or TRBV6-3 and TRBJ2-7; no clear D. Germline assignment: CDR1 MNHEY and CDR2 SVGEGT. The CDR3 runs to 16 residues. With 2 bases removed from V and 0 bases from J, the gap between germline ends came to 14 bases. CDR3 in amino acids: CASSYRSALISYEQYF. Written as DNA, the CDR3 is TGTGCCAGCAGTTACAGGTCAGCGCTAATCTCCTACGAGCAGTACTTC.

The V call is TRBV15, the J call TRBJ2-1; possibly TRBD2 for D (6 bases). The V end lost 0 bases, the J end lost 7 bases, and 13 bases lay between the germline ends. The CDR3 sequence is 15 residues long. Germline CDR1 reads LNHNV; CDR2 reads YYDKDF (reference sequence). The CDR3 spells CATSRERYRGNEQFF. The CDR3 nucleotides are TGTGCCACCAGCAGAGAGAGGTATCGGGGGAATGAGCAGTTCTTC.

The chain uses TRBV19 and TRBJ1-1, with TRBD1 as a possible D gene (6 bases). The CDR3 is made up of 14 amino acids. Germline V CDR1 and CDR2: LNHDA, SQIVND (reference sequence). The ends were cut back, 6 bases at V and 6 bases at J, with 17 bases in the middle. The CDR3 coding sequence is TGTGCCAGTAGGGACCACAGGGACTACCCTGAAGCTTTCTTT. Its translation: CASRDHRDYPEAFF.

The chain is built from TRBV6-5 and TRBJ2-3, with D perhaps TRBD2 (6 bases). The CDR3 length is 14 residues. Per the germline V gene, CDR1 is MNHEY and CDR2 is SVGAGI. The V and J ends lost 6 bases and 4 bases respectively, with 14 bases between them. CDR3 bases: TGTGCCAGCAGACAGGTGGCGGGGCCAGATACGCAGTATTTT. Translation: CASRQVAGPDTQYF.

The chain uses TRBV18 and TRBJ1-4, with D possibly being TRBD1 (6 bases). Germline V lookup: CDR1 KGHSH, CDR2 LQKENI. V was shortened by 4 bases and J by 11 bases, with 20 bases between the two germline ends. The CDR3 has 15 amino acids. The CDR3 is CASSRPGTRSNKLFF. The CDR3 DNA reads TGTGCCAGCTCACGCCCCGGGACAAGGAGTAACAAACTGTTTTTT.

The chain links TRBV27 to TRBJ1-3; D perhaps matches TRBD1 (6 bases). V lost 5 bases to trimming and J lost 7 bases, with 15 bases between them. Per germline, CDR1 MNHEY and CDR2 SMNVEV (reference sequence). The CDR3 runs to 14 residues. CDR3 in amino acids: CASSPEGDRNTIYF. The CDR3, as DNA: TGTGCCAGCAGTCCCGAGGGGGACCGTAACACCATATATTTT.

This chain connects TRBV5-1 to TRBJ2-2; D might be TRBD2 (5 bases). This CDR3 region has 15 residues. Germline assignment: CDR1 SGHRS and CDR2 YFSETQ. Trimming stripped 0 bases from V and 5 bases from J, with 11 bases between. The CDR3 DNA is TGCGCCAGCAGCTTGGGACGGGGATATACCGGGGAGCTGTTTTTT. Translation gives CASSLGRGYTGELFF.

V is TRBV7-8 and J is TRBJ1-4; no reliable D call. Germline V lookup: CDR1 SGHVS, CDR2 FQNEAQ. The CDR3 length is 15 residues. V lost 5 bases to trimming and J lost 0 bases, with 10 bases between them. The DNA of the CDR3 is TGTGCCAGCAGCCGCTACCGCTCAACTAATGAAAAACTGTTTTTT. Translating gives CASSRYRSTNEKLFF.

The rearrangement links TRBV5-1 to TRBJ2-2, with 13 bases identical to TRBD2. Germline V gene data show CDR1 as SGHRS and CDR2 as YFSETQ. Unmatched junction bases numbered 7, after V lost 2 bases and J lost 6 bases. CDR3 length: 17 residues. CDR3 region: CASSLQGTSGVPGELFF. CDR3 nucleotide sequence: TGCGCCAGCAGCTTACAAGGGACTAGCGGGGTACCCGGGGAGCTGTTTTTT. Drawing the rest from reference TRBV5-1 and TRBJ2-2, the complete variable domain is KAGVTQTPRYLIKTRGQQVTLSCSPISGHRSVSWYQQTPGQGLQFLFEYFSETQRNKGNFPGRFSGRQFSNSRSEMNVSTLELGDSALYLCASSLQGTSGVPGELFFGEGSRLTVL.

The J gene is TRBJ2-7, the V gene TRBV4-1; TRBD2 matches at 7 bases. Looked up from germline, CDR1 is MGHRA and CDR2 is YSYEKL. The CDR3 is 17 residues long. V trimming: 1 base; J trimming: 3 bases; junction bases outside the gene matches: 12. CDR3 DNA sequence: TGCGCCAGCAGCCAAGGGCTCCCGATGGCTAGCGGCTACGAGCAGTACTTC. It specifies CASSQGLPMASGYEQYF.

The CDR3 DNA reads as TGTGCCAGTAGCGAATCACAGGGGAAAAATTCACCCCTCCACTTT. It yields the protein CASSESQGKNSPLHF. The chain uses TRBV19 and TRBJ1-6, with 7 bases matching TRBD1. Unmatched junction bases numbered 9, after V lost 6 bases and J lost 7 bases. The CDR3 is 15 residues long. Germline CDR1 reads LNHDA; CDR2 reads SQIVND (reference sequence).

This CDR3 reads CASSAGVIGNQPQHF. The CDR3 DNA sequence: TGTGCCAGTAGTGCGGGGGTTATTGGTAATCAGCCCCAGCATTTT. The chain links TRBV19 to TRBJ1-5; TRBD1 is a possible D gene (5 bases). Germline V gives CDR1 LNHDA, CDR2 SQIVND (reference sequence). CDR3 length equals 15 residues. V was clipped by 5 bases and J by 4 bases, with 15 bases between them.

DNA for the CDR3: TGTGCCAGCAGCCAAAGACGCGGGGGGCTCGCAGATACGCAGTATTTT. Translation gives CASSQRRGGLADTQYF. V gene TRBV7-2 combines with J gene TRBJ2-3, with 8 bases aligning to TRBD2. CDR1 and CDR2 (germline): SGHTA, FQGNSA. The trim removed 5 bases at V and 4 bases at J, leaving 11 bases unmatched. This CDR3 region has 16 residues.

This sequence joins TRBV12-3 or TRBV12-4 and TRBJ1-1, with D perhaps matching TRBD1 (6 bases). V was shortened by 1 base and J by 9 bases, with 9 bases between the two germline ends. The length of the CDR3 is 12 residues. CDR3 region: CASSLDRAKAFF. The DNA of the CDR3 is TGTGCCAGCAGTTTAGACAGGGCGAAAGCTTTCTTT.

The chain joins TRBV30 to TRBJ2-1; 8 nucleotides line up with TRBD1. Germline V gene sequence: CDR1 GTSNPN, CDR2 SVGIG (reference sequence). Germline trimming cut 2 bases from V and 6 bases from J; bases unmatched to any gene: 9. The CDR3 runs 15 residues. The chain's CDR3 is CAWSTPWTGINEQFF. CDR3 nucleotide sequence: TGTGCCTGGAGTACTCCCTGGACAGGGATCAATGAGCAGTTCTTC.

The rearrangement uses TRBV29-1 and TRBJ1-2, with 8 bases aligning to TRBD1. This CDR3 comprises 13 residues. Trimming took 0 bases from V and 4 from J; bases not matched to a gene: 1. The germline CDR1 and CDR2 sequences are SQVTM and ANQGSEA. CDR3 region: CSVEDRGPYGYTF. The CDR3 DNA reads as TGCAGCGTTGAAGACAGGGGGCCCTATGGCTACACCTTC.

This chain connects TRBV6-5 to TRBJ1-6, with TRBD1 as a possible D gene (5 bases). Trimming took off 6 bases at V and 3 bases at J, with 9 bases between the two ends. The germline V gene encodes CDR1 MNHEY and CDR2 SVGAGI. This CDR3 spans 14 amino acids. Written as DNA, the CDR3 is TGTGCCAGCAGGGTAGGGGACTATAATTCACCCCTCCACTTT. Its protein is CASRVGDYNSPLHF.

The genes are TRBV3-1 (or the pseudogene TRBV3-2) and TRBJ1-6; weak D call: TRBD1 (6 bases). Germline CDR1 is LGHDT and CDR2 is YNNKEL (reference sequence). This CDR3 comprises 17 residues. V gave up 3 bases and J gave up 2 bases, with 14 bases separating them. The CDR3: CASSHLTGDTYNSPLHF. CDR3 nucleotides: TGTGCCAGCAGCCACCTGACAGGAGACACCTATAATTCACCCCTCCACTTT.

This clone showed up just a few times. The rearrangement uses TRBV7-3 and TRBJ2-3; no firm D call. This CDR3 region has 14 residues. The germline gives CDR1 SGHTA, CDR2 FQGTGA. V lost 5 bases to trimming and J lost 0 bases, with 9 bases between them. The CDR3 DNA sequence: TGTGCCAGCAGCGCCGCCAGGAGCACAGATACGCAGTATTTT. It yields the protein CASSAARSTDTQYF.

The chain links TRBV25-1 to TRBJ1-5; 8 bases map to TRBD1. Germline CDR1 and CDR2: MGHDK and SYGVNS. V was clipped by 6 bases and J by 5 bases; unmatched bases: 12. CDR3 length: 16 residues. CDR3 in amino acids: CASSPGGRGRDQPQHF. In DNA, the CDR3 is TGTGCCAGCAGCCCAGGGGGCAGGGGACGCGATCAGCCCCAGCATTTT.

This clone appeared once. The rearrangement joins TRBV6-8 to TRBJ1-2; D not certain. The CDR3 has 15 residues. Germline assignment: CDR1 MNHGY and CDR2 SAAAGT. V lost 5 bases, J lost 7 bases, and 20 bases lay in between. CDR3 coding DNA: TGTGCCAGCAGTAACCAAAGAATCGAGTTCTCTGGCTACACCTTC. Amino acid sequence: CASSNQRIEFSGYTF.

The chain carries TRBV14 and TRBJ2-7; possible D gene TRBD1, 5 bases. Germline V gives CDR1 SGHDN, CDR2 FVKESK. Trimming shortened V by 1 base and J by 4 bases, and 8 bases separated the two germline ends. The CDR3 length is 13 residues. In DNA, the CDR3 is TGTGCCAGCAGCCAAGGACAGAGGTACGAGCAGTACTTC. Residues: CASSQGQRYEQYF. The complete variable domain, with remaining parts taken from reference TRBV14 and TRBJ2-7, reads EAGVTQFPSHSVIEKGQTVTLRCDPISGHDNLYWYRRVMGKEIKFLLHFVKESKQDESGMPNNRFLAERTGGTYSTLKVQPAELEDSGVYFCASSQGQRYEQYFGPGTRLTVT.

This clone has just one count. The gene calls are TRBV7-9 and TRBJ1-1, with 8 positions matching TRBD1. Looked up from germline, CDR1 is SEHNR and CDR2 is FQNEAQ (reference sequence). CDR3 length: 17 residues. The trim removed 0 bases at V and 3 bases at J, leaving 9 bases unmatched. The CDR3 coding sequence is TGTGCCAGCAGCTTAGCACGACAGGGGACTGGGGACACTGAAGCTTTCTTT. It encodes CASSLARQGTGDTEAFF.

This chain uses TRBV5-6 with TRBJ2-3; 8 nucleotides agree with TRBD2. Germline assignment: CDR1 SGHDT and CDR2 YYEEEE. The CDR3 sequence is 16 residues long. With 5 bases clipped from V and 4 bases from J, the junction kept 12 bases outside the gene matches. The CDR3 region is CASSWRSGSAADTQYF. Written as DNA, the CDR3 is TGTGCCAGCAGTTGGCGGAGCGGGAGTGCAGCAGATACGCAGTATTTT.

V gene TRBV6-6 combines with J gene TRBJ1-2; 9 nucleotides align to TRBD1. Germline V gives CDR1 MNHNY, CDR2 SVGAGI (reference sequence). After removal of 7 bases from V and 4 bases from J, the junction contained 7 bases not matched to a gene. The CDR3 has 14 residues. The CDR3 is CASNNRDRVYGYTF. The CDR3 bases are TGTGCCAGCAACAACCGGGACAGGGTCTATGGCTACACCTTC.

This rearrangement joins TRBV7-2 to TRBJ2-1; TRBD2 agrees at 11 bases. The CDR3 consists of 14 residues. The ends lost 2 bases at V and 12 bases at J; junction bases unmatched: 6. The germline gives CDR1 SGHTA, CDR2 FQGNSA. Written as DNA, the CDR3 is TGTGCCAGCAGCTTAACTAGCGGGGGTAGGGGGCAGTTCTTC. It codes for CASSLTSGGRGQFF.